This TCR beta chain is drawn from a study of shared clonotypes between healthy human individuals. Study-level findings and limits: Blood was the sole source, and tissue repertoires probably differ. Larger estimated richness was generally seen in naive subsets than in memory subsets.

Germline assignment: CDR1 MDHEN and CDR2 SYDVKM. This CDR3 has 15 residues. V was trimmed by 3 bases and J by 4 bases, leaving 13 bases between them. On this clone: The antigen is unknown.

The study enrolled healthy HIV-negative adults without recent acute infections or vaccinations as donors. From CD4+ cells came CD45RA+ naive and CD45RA-negative memory subsets. Profiled with immunoSEQ multiplex PCR; TCRdb holds only in-frame clones, not every one. The table lists over a million clones, around 98.5% of them singletons. V gene TRBV28 combines with J gene TRBJ2-1; D might be TRBD2 (6 bases). The sequenced sample consisted of naive CD4+ T cells sorted from blood. Subset here: CD45RA+ positively selected. The source is a young man in good health. CDR3: CASSFSGDSYNEQFF. CDR3 nucleotide sequence: TGTGCCAGCAGTTTTAGTGGGGACTCGTACAATGAGCAGTTCTTC.